These T cell receptor beta chains were read from a single sample in a study of read filtering for tumor transcriptome and immune sequencing. TCRdb re-analysed the reads in MiXCR, keeping a single row per CDR3 protein. The sample yields under 30,000 distinct CDR3 sequences, 22% seen once. The specimen sequenced was a population of CD138-negative cells sorted from bone marrow. These receptors originate from a donor at least 40 years old with multiple myeloma. The CDR3 runs from the conserved cysteine through the conserved F or W. The D gene is left open where the match is weak. Clone size appears in some rows only: once, few, many, or a class for an expanded clone.

j_call | d_call | clone_size | v_call | cdr3_aa | cdr3_nt
TRBJ2-7 | TRBD1 | . | TRBV6-1 | CASSTEQGPTYEQYF | TGTGCCAGCAGCACGGAACAGGGGCCCACCTACGAGCAGTACTTC
TRBJ2-4 | . | . | TRBV2 | CASREGSGKNIQYF | TGTGCCAGCAGAGAAGGTTCAGGCAAAAACATTCAGTACTTC
TRBJ2-3 | . | . | TRBV7-2 | CASSWWTARNADTQYF | TGTGCCAGCAGCTGGTGGACGGCGCGGAACGCAGATACGCAGTATTTT
TRBJ1-1 | TRBD1 | many | TRBV2 | CASSESGGLGEAFF | TGTGCCAGCAGTGAATCAGGGGGCTTAGGTGAAGCTTTCTTT
TRBJ2-2 | . | . | TRBV6-5 | CASSYGRPGRGELFF | TGTGCCAGCAGTTACGGTCGTCCGGGAAGGGGGGAGCTGTTTTTT
TRBJ2-7 | TRBD2 | many | TRBV20-1 | CSALTSGGAYEQYF | TGCAGTGCCCTGACTAGCGGGGGGGCCTACGAGCAGTACTTC
TRBJ1-2 | . | few | TRBV20-1 | CSAPDRTSTGGYTF | TGCAGTGCCCCCGACAGGACCTCAACCGGGGGCTACACCTTC
TRBJ1-4 | TRBD1 | many | TRBV28 | CASSPGGVNEKLFF | TGTGCCAGCAGTCCAGGGGGCGTCAATGAAAAACTGTTTTTT
TRBJ1-5 | TRBD1 | . | TRBV12-3/TRBV12-4 | CASSLSGGLSNQPQHF | TGTGCCAGCAGTTTGTCAGGGGGACTTAGCAATCAGCCCCAGCATTTT
TRBJ2-1 | . | . | TRBV7-3 | CASSHGGGGRNEQFF | TGTGCCAGCAGTCATGGCGGCGGGGGCAGGAATGAGCAGTTCTTC
TRBJ1-4 | TRBD1 | many | TRBV28 | CASSPTGGAKEKLFF | TGTGCCAGCAGTCCAACAGGGGGCGCGAAAGAAAAACTGTTTTTT
TRBJ1-1 | . | many | TRBV3-1 | CASSQLRSGTEAFF | TGTGCCAGCAGCCAATTACGGTCGGGCACTGAAGCTTTCTTT
TRBJ2-7 | . | many | TRBV14 | CASSQGGFSYEQYF | TGTGCCAGCAGCCAGGGGGGTTTCTCCTACGAGCAGTACTTC
TRBJ2-1 | . | medium-sized | TRBV20-1 | CSALKTAVNEQFF | TGCAGTGCTCTCAAGACAGCCGTGAATGAGCAGTTCTTC
TRBJ1-3 | . | . | TRBV20-1 | CSARNPGNTIYF | TGCAGTGCCCGCAATCCCGGAAACACCATATATTTT
TRBJ1-1 | . | . | TRBV6-1 | CASQGAERVDTEAFF | TGTGCCAGTCAAGGGGCAGAGAGGGTGGACACTGAAGCTTTCTTT
TRBJ2-5 | . | many | TRBV2 | CASSADVLGTQYF | TGTGCCAGCAGCGCCGACGTACTTGGGACCCAGTACTTC
TRBJ2-5 | TRBD2 | many | TRBV18 | CASSPRGLAEETQYF | TGTGCCAGCTCACCAAGGGGACTAGCGGAGGAGACCCAGTACTTC